This T cell receptor beta chain stems from a study of Ad26.COV2.S vaccination and SARS-CoV-2 variants. The treatment here: around 19 received Ad26.COV2.S at low or high dose, single or two shots; 5 received placebo; per-sample allocation not given. The study sampled participants on day 63 after the first vaccine or placebo injection. Trimming left V 0 bases short and J 0 bases short, with 12 bases between. In germline, CDR1 is ENHRY, CDR2 SYGVKD. This CDR3 spans 17 amino acids. The protocol was immunoSEQ multiplex PCR, while the TCRdb copy is restricted to in-frame clones and leaves out a portion. This sample carries just under 250,000 clones, more than 75% of them seen once, and the ten largest clones take roughly 10%.

The rearrangement uses TRBV10-3 and TRBJ1-5, with D unresolved. This receptor was taken from a person between 18 and 65 years old who received the Ad26.COV2.S COVID-19 vaccine or a placebo. The sample here was peripheral blood, taken in a trial of Ad26.COV2.S vaccine versus placebo. The CDR3 region has the DNA TGTGCCATCAGTGAGTCGAGACGGCTAAATAGCAATCAGCCCCAGCATTTT. The encoded protein is CAISESRRLNSNQPQHF.